This passage covers 16 T cell receptor beta chains from one sample sequenced in a study of T cells in Graves' hyperthyroidism and ophthalmopathy. RNA transcripts were the template for amplifying TCR beta CDR3 regions. A set of HTBI primers served as the primers for a first-round RT-PCR of the TCR CDR3. TCRdb itself ran the multiplex PCR reads through MiXCR, one entry per CDR3 protein. The sample lists under 65,000 distinct CDR3 sequences, about 50% occurring once. Sequenced sample: blood. These receptors originate from a woman in her fifties or sixties with Graves' ophthalmopathy.

This clonotype has a count of ten or more. A much larger clone lies a single base off, so this may be a read error. V usage is TRBV11-2 and J usage is TRBJ2-7; D is unresolved. The CDR3 has 16 amino acids. CDR1 SGHAT and CDR2 FQNNGV come from the germline V gene. Trimming cost V 5 bases and J 3 bases, with 20 bases left between them. CDR3 in amino acids: CASSQRTLQAGYEQYF. CDR3 DNA sequence: TGTGCCAGCAGCCAAAGGACCCTTCAAGCAGGCTACGAGCAGTACTTC.

This clonotype was seen many times. V usage is TRBV6-2 or TRBV6-3 and J usage is TRBJ1-4; TRBD1 agrees at 9 bases. Germline-derived CDR1 and CDR2 are MNHEY and SVGEGT. The V and J ends lost 4 bases and 10 bases, in that order; junction bases with no gene match: 10. The CDR3 spans 15 residues. CDR3 DNA: TGTGCCAGCAGTTCCACCGGGGACAGGGCGGCAAAACTGTTTTTT. Protein product: CASSSTGDRAAKLFF.

The chain is built from TRBV10-3 and TRBJ2-7; TRBD2 agrees at 12 bases. Germline CDR1 and CDR2: ENHRY and SYGVKD. The CDR3 is 16 residues long. J was trimmed by 3 bases and V by 3 bases; bases with no gene match: 6. In DNA, the CDR3 is TGTGCCATCAGTGATACGACTAGCGGGAGCAGCTACGAGCAGTACTTC. Its protein is CAISDTTSGSSYEQYF.

This clonotype has ten or more counts. The gene calls are TRBV5-5 and TRBJ2-1; D is perhaps TRBD1 (5 bases). Germline lookup yields CDR1 SGHKS and CDR2 YYEKEE (reference sequence). The V and J ends lost 4 bases and 7 bases respectively, with 18 bases between them. The CDR3 contains 15 residues. The CDR3 DNA reads TGTGCCAGCAGCCCCCGGGCAGGGATGGGTAATGAGCAGTTCTTC. Translating it yields CASSPRAGMGNEQFF.

The chain uses TRBV20-1 and TRBJ1-4, with 9 nucleotides matching TRBD1. J was trimmed by 7 bases and V by 0 bases; bases with no gene match: 3. Germline V gives CDR1 DFQATT, CDR2 SNEGSKA (reference sequence). The CDR3 has 14 amino acids. Here the CDR3 DNA reads TGCAGTGCTAGAGATGACAGGGGGAGTGAAAAACTGTTTTTT. Residues: CSARDDRGSEKLFF.

This clonotype came up many times. The chain links TRBV6-5 to TRBJ1-1, with D tentatively TRBD1 (6 bases). CDR1 and CDR2 from the germline V gene are MNHEY and SVGAGI. The CDR3 runs to 17 residues. Trimming took 3 bases from V and 3 from J, leaving 20 bases between them. The CDR3 DNA reads as TGTGCCAGCAGTTATAATCAGGGGACTGGGTTGGACACTGAAGCTTTCTTT. Translated, it gives CASSYNQGTGLDTEAFF.

The gene calls are TRBV10-3 and TRBJ2-7, with 7 nucleotides matching TRBD1. The V gene's germline CDR1 is ENHRY and CDR2 SYGVKD. The CDR3 totals 15 residues. Trimming took 4 bases from V and 3 from J; bases not matched to a gene: 9. CDR3 amino acids: CAISVSGTELYEQYF. In DNA, the CDR3 is TGTGCCATCAGTGTTTCCGGGACAGAACTCTACGAGCAGTACTTC.

The V gene is TRBV7-2, the J gene TRBJ1-6, with a possible D match to TRBD1 (5 bases). Germline-derived CDR1 and CDR2 are SGHTA and FQGNSA. The CDR3 totals 14 residues. V was shortened by 1 base and J by 9 bases, with 10 bases between the two germline ends. In DNA form, the CDR3 reads TGTGCCAGCAGCTTAGACTCAGGGTTTTCACCCCTCCACTTT. Its protein is CASSLDSGFSPLHF.

The chain has TRBV11-2 and TRBJ2-1; possibly TRBD1 for D (6 bases). Germline V gives CDR1 SGHAT, CDR2 FQNNGV. CDR3 length: 16 residues. V lost 1 base and J lost 6, with 16 bases in between. This CDR3 is CASSLVGGVESNEQFF. CDR3 bases: TGTGCCAGCAGCTTAGTAGGGGGTGTAGAATCCAATGAGCAGTTCTTC.

This clonotype was recorded many times. V and J are TRBV20-1 and TRBJ2-7, with D perhaps assigned TRBD1 or TRBD2 (5 bases each). Germline values: CDR1 DFQATT, CDR2 SNEGSKA (reference sequence). CDR3 length: 12 residues. V gave up 3 bases and J gave up 6 bases, with 12 bases separating them. CDR3 in amino acids: CSARGVAAEQYF. DNA for the CDR3: TGCAGTGCTAGGGGGGTAGCTGCCGAGCAGTACTTC.

This clonotype was recorded at least ten times. This rearrangement joins TRBV6-2 or TRBV6-3 to TRBJ1-1, with a tentative D call TRBD1 (5 bases). V lost 2 bases to trimming and J lost 1 base, with 14 bases between them. This CDR3 spans 16 amino acids. In germline, CDR1 is MNHEY, CDR2 SVGEGT. CDR3 sequence: CASSYRGGTANTEAFF. The DNA of the CDR3 is TGTGCCAGCAGTTACCGAGGAGGGACCGCGAACACTGAAGCTTTCTTT.

This clonotype was counted many times. The V gene is TRBV7-2, the J gene TRBJ2-3; D unclear. The CDR3 sequence is 13 residues long. Germline V lookup: CDR1 SGHTA, CDR2 FQGNSA. Trimming shortened V by 5 bases and J by 3 bases, and 9 bases separated the two germline ends. The CDR3: CASSPTMTDTQYF. The DNA of the CDR3 is TGTGCCAGCAGCCCAACCATGACAGATACGCAGTATTTT.

This clonotype has ten or more counts. The chain joins TRBV6-5 to TRBJ1-6; D may be TRBD1 (5 bases). The CDR3 has 16 amino acids. Germline V gene data show CDR1 as MNHEY and CDR2 as SVGAGI. Deletions cut 0 bases from V and 5 bases from J, with 11 bases between. This CDR3 reads CASSYSSGADNSPLHF. As DNA, the CDR3 is TGTGCCAGCAGTTACTCGTCCGGGGCCGATAATTCACCCCTCCACTTT.

The chain has TRBV25-1 and TRBJ2-1, with 9 bases aligning to TRBD2. The CDR3 has 14 residues. Germline-derived CDR1 and CDR2 are MGHDK and SYGVNS. Germline trimming cut 8 bases from V and 5 bases from J; bases unmatched to any gene: 7. CDR3 loop: CASVGGTSHNEQFF. The CDR3 DNA reads as TGTGCCAGCGTTGGAGGGACTAGCCACAATGAGCAGTTCTTC. The full variable domain, its missing parts supplied by reference TRBV25-1 and TRBJ2-1, is EADIYQTPRYLVIGTGKKITLECSQTMGHDKMYWYQQDPGMELHLIHYSYGVNSTEKGDLSSESTVSRIRTEHFPLTLESARPSHTSQYLCASVGGTSHNEQFFGPGTRLTVL.

The rearrangement joins TRBV7-2 to TRBJ2-3; D is unresolved. This CDR3 spans 13 amino acids. Germline V lookup: CDR1 SGHTA, CDR2 FQGNSA. V was shortened by 1 base and J by 11 bases, with 13 bases between the two germline ends. The DNA of the CDR3 is TGTGCCAGCAGCTTAGGAACAGTCAATGAGCAGTATTTT. This gives the protein CASSLGTVNEQYF.

The rearrangement links TRBV5-1 to TRBJ2-3, with D tentatively TRBD2 (5 bases). The CDR3 consists of 14 residues. Germline V CDR1 and CDR2: SGHRS, YFSETQ. V lost 2 bases, J lost 2 bases, and 9 bases lay in between. As DNA, the CDR3 is TGCGCCAGCAGCTTTCGGACTGTCACAGATACGCAGTATTTT. It translates to CASSFRTVTDTQYF.